The TCR beta chain under discussion was sequenced for a study of T cell changes during pregnancy in multiple sclerosis. The CDR3 extends over 14 amino acids. CDR1 SQVTM and CDR2 ANQGSEA come from the germline V gene. With 4 bases removed from V and 2 bases from J, the gap between germline ends came to 14 bases. The repertoire was sequenced with immunoSEQ multiplex PCR; TCRdb's copy has only in-frame clones and lacks some. The sample includes 55,000 to 75,000 clones, under 95% of them seen just once. This clone was detected once. The rearrangement joins TRBV29-1 to TRBJ2-5; weak D call: TRBD1 (6 bases). This receptor was obtained from a female donor in good health, enrolled as a control in a pregnancy study. The starting material was peripheral blood, obtained in the third trimester of pregnancy. CDR3 sequence: CSVAHGTIQETQYF. CDR3 nucleotide sequence: TGCAGCGTTGCCCACGGGACAATACAAGAGACCCAGTACTTC.